This T cell receptor beta chain is drawn from a study of T-cell reconstitution after alpha-beta-depleted transplantation in children. Overall study findings and caveats: The origin of high day-60 TCRbeta diversity in some patients lay in surviving recipient T cells and thymic progenitors. About two months after transplant, alpha-beta T cells reportedly came from several hundred expanded graft clones. Among T cells one year after transplant, newly produced cells accounted for most counts and diversity.

CDR1 MDHEN and CDR2 SYDVKM come from the germline V gene. The CDR3 has 13 residues. V was shortened by 5 bases and J by 5 bases, with 12 bases between the two germline ends. As it was prepared, the TCRbeta library received unique molecular identifiers. TCRdb re-analysed the PCR reads in MiXCR, keeping a single row per CDR3 protein. The sample has around 500,000 distinct CDR3 sequences; 20% to 25% are singletons. This clonotype was seen repeatedly, ten times or more. The antigen is undetermined. The material was PBMCs, mostly from graft donor cells, obtained 360 days after TCRalphabeta/CD19-depleted stem cell transplant. This TCR came from a boy less than two years old who had a stem cell transplant for acute myeloid leukemia, so the T cells may come from the graft donor. V and J are TRBV28 and TRBJ1-2, with D unresolved. The CDR3 nucleotides are TGTGCCAGCAGTCTCCGGCGGATTTATGGCTACACCTTC. It codes for CASSLRRIYGYTF.